Given below is one T cell receptor (beta chain) in context. The sample originates from a study of blood T cell repertoires in COVID-19. Original analysis: Amplified reference gene primers provided the basis for estimating nucleated cell counts. The table came from immunoSEQ multiplex PCR; TCRdb's copy has only in-frame clones and leaves some out. That table gives V, J and clone size, and the DNA gave D and trimming. The table lists 45,000 to 65,000 clones, approximately 83% of them singletons. Per the germline V gene, CDR1 is SGHAT and CDR2 is FQNNGV. This CDR3 spans 16 amino acids. V trimming: 4 bases; J trimming: 0 bases; junction bases outside the gene matches: 6.

The J gene is TRBJ1-3, the V gene TRBV11-2, with 7 bases that match TRBD1. This sequence was found in a man younger than 45 with COVID-19, enrolled during active disease. Sequenced material: peripheral blood. CDR3 sequence (DNA): TGTGCCAGCAGCTCTCGGACAGGCCGCTCTGGAAACACCATATATTTT. It translates to CASSSRTGRSGNTIYF.